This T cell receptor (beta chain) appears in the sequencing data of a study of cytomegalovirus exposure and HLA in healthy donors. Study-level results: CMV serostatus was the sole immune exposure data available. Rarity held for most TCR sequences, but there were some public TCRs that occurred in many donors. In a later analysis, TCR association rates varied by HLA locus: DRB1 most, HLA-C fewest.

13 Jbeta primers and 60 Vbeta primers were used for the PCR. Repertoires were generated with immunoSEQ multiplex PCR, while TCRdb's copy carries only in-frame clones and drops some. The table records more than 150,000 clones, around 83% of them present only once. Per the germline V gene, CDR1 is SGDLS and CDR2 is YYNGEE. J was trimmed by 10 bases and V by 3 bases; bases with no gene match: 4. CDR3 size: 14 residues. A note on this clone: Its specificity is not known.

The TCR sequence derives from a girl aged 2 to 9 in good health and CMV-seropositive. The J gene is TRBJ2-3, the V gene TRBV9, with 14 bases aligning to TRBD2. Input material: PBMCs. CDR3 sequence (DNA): TGTGCCAGCAGCGCGTGGACTAGCGGGAGGTCGCAGTATTTT. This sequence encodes CASSAWTSGRSQYF.